The 17 T cell receptor beta chains below all came from one sample that was sequenced in a study of cytotoxic CD8 clonotypes in ibrutinib-treated CLL. Assay: immunoSEQ multiplex PCR; the TCRdb copy retains only in-frame clones and omits some. The sample yields about 200,000 clones, roughly 65% seen once. Here the sequenced sample was PBMCs, taken after 12 months of ibrutinib treatment. These receptors all come from a human donor with chronic lymphocytic leukemia.

The chain has TRBV7-3 and TRBJ2-1; 7 bases agree with TRBD2. The CDR3 is 15 amino acids. From germline, CDR1 is SGHTA and CDR2 FQGTGA. The J segment lost 5 bases and the V segment lost 4 bases, leaving 8 bases of the junction unmatched. CDR3 nucleotides: TGTGCCAGCAGCTCCCTGGGGCGGGAGCACAATGAGCAGTTCTTC. This sequence encodes CASSSLGREHNEQFF.

This chain connects TRBV7-9 to TRBJ2-1; 8 bases are a match to TRBD2. The CDR3 covers 16 residues. Germline CDR1 SEHNR, CDR2 FQNEAQ (reference sequence). V gave up 3 bases and J gave up 4 bases; unmatched junction bases: 8. CDR3 sequence reads: CASSFGLAGSYNEQFF. CDR3 sequence (DNA): TGTGCCAGCAGCTTCGGCCTAGCGGGCTCATACAATGAGCAGTTCTTC.

In this sample, this clone turned up once. J is TRBJ1-3 and V is TRBV7-2; D possibly corresponds to TRBD1 (6 bases). Trimming stripped 4 bases from V and 2 bases from J, with 15 bases between. This CDR3 is 16 amino acids long. The germline CDR1 and CDR2 sequences are SGHTA and FQGNSA. CDR3 DNA sequence: TGTGCCAGCAGCTGGCTAACAGGGTCTACTGGAAACACCATATATTTT. Translation gives CASSWLTGSTGNTIYF. Based on the CDR3 plus reference TRBV7-2 and TRBJ1-3, the full variable domain is GAGVSQSPSNKVTEKGKDVELRCDPISGHTALYWYRQSLGQGLEFLIYFQGNSAPDKSGLPSDRFSAERTGGSVSTLTIQRTQQEDSAVYLCASSWLTGSTGNTIYFGEGSWLTVV.

As concerns this clone: This sequence may be a read error, since a much larger clone differs from it by one base. V usage is TRBV7-9 and J usage is TRBJ1-4, with a tentative D call TRBD1 (5 bases). Germline V gene data show CDR1 as SEHNR and CDR2 as FQNEAQ (reference sequence). The CDR3 is 15 residues long. The germline V and J ends were trimmed by 5 bases and 0 bases, with 10 bases remaining between them. The chain's CDR3 is CASSLRQTTNEKLFF. The CDR3 DNA is TGTGCCAGCAGCCTTCGACAGACAACTAATGAAAAACTGTTTTTT.

The V call is TRBV29-1, the J call TRBJ2-1, with 9 bases identical to TRBD2. The CDR3 length is 14 residues. The ends lost 1 base at V and 9 bases at J; junction bases unmatched: 7. Germline CDR1 is SQVTM and CDR2 is ANQGSEA. CDR3 in DNA: TGCAGCGTTGAAGGTAGCGGGAGTGTAGGTGAGCAGTTCTTC. This translates into CSVEGSGSVGEQFF.

This chain joins TRBV10-3 and TRBJ1-4; D is perhaps TRBD1 (5 bases). The germline CDR1 and CDR2 sequences are ENHRY and SYGVKD. Trimming took off 8 bases at V and 5 bases at J, with 15 bases between the two ends. CDR3 length: 14 amino acids. The CDR3 spells CAISPGTGNEKLFF. The CDR3 nucleotides are TGTGCCATCTCACCCGGGACCGGGAATGAAAAACTGTTTTTT.

The V and J genes are TRBV2 and TRBJ2-1, with TRBD2 as a possible D gene (7 bases). The CDR3 consists of 15 residues. Trimming removed 2 bases from V and 8 bases from J, with 16 bases in between. The V gene's germline CDR1 is SNHLY and CDR2 FYNNEI. The CDR3 is CASSEREVGGHEQFF. The CDR3 DNA is TGTGCCAGCAGTGAACGGGAGGTTGGGGGCCATGAGCAGTTCTTC.

This clone was observed a handful of times. The CDR3 coding sequence is TGTGCCTGGAGTGATTACAGGGGATATAGCAATCAGCCCCAGCATTTT. This codes for CAWSDYRGYSNQPQHF. The chain employs TRBV30 and TRBJ1-5; 7 bases are a match to TRBD1. This CDR3 spans 16 amino acids. Germline V gene data show CDR1 as GTSNPN and CDR2 as SVGIG (reference sequence). The V and J ends lost 1 base and 0 bases, in that order; junction bases with no gene match: 6.

The J gene is TRBJ2-7, the V gene TRBV15; 8 nucleotides agree with TRBD2. J lost 3 bases, V lost 8 bases, and 3 bases had no gene match. The CDR3 consists of 12 residues. Germline lookup yields CDR1 LNHNV and CDR2 YYDKDF (reference sequence). The CDR3 is CATQSGSYEQYF. The CDR3 bases are TGTGCCACCCAGAGCGGGAGCTACGAGCAGTACTTC.

The V call is TRBV6-1, the J call TRBJ2-2; 7 bases line up with TRBD2. From germline, CDR1 is MNHNS and CDR2 SASEGT. The CDR3 spans 16 residues. V was clipped by 4 bases and J by 3 bases; unmatched bases: 8. CDR3 in amino acids: CASSGAVAGDTGELFF. The CDR3, as DNA: TGTGCCAGCAGTGGTGCCGTGGCGGGAGACACCGGGGAGCTGTTTTTT.

This clone came up a few times. The V call is TRBV28, the J call TRBJ2-1; D gene ambiguous. The CDR3 has 11 residues. Germline assignment: CDR1 MDHEN and CDR2 SYDVKM. V was pared by 3 bases and J by 6 bases, with 3 bases between. The CDR3 DNA reads as TGTGCCAGCAGTTTTATCAATGAGCAGTTCTTC. It encodes CASSFINEQFF. Full variable domain (outside the CDR3, taken from reference TRBV28 and TRBJ2-1): DVKVTQSSRYLVKRTGEKVFLECVQDMDHENMFWYRQDPGLGLRLIYFSYDVKMKEKGDIPEGYSVSREKKERFSLILESASTNQTSMYLCASSFINEQFFGPGTRLTVL.

This rearrangement joins TRBV5-8 to TRBJ1-3, with unresolved D. V shed 4 bases and J shed 4 bases, with 12 bases lying between them. This CDR3 has 14 residues. Germline V CDR1 and CDR2: SGHTS, YDEGEE. The CDR3 DNA reads TGTGCCAGCAGCACCTTTACCAGGGGAAACACCATATATTTT. Amino acids: CASSTFTRGNTIYF.

The DNA of the CDR3 is TGCGCCAGCAGTGAAGGGCTAGCGGGGGGCATCGATACGCAGTATTTT. It specifies CASSEGLAGGIDTQYF. The chain joins TRBV10-1 to TRBJ2-3; 11 bases agree with TRBD2. Germline CDR1 is WNHNN and CDR2 is SYGVQD (reference sequence). This CDR3 comprises 16 residues. After removal of 3 bases from V and 6 bases from J, the junction contained 8 bases not matched to a gene.

This clone was seen a few times. The chain employs TRBV28 and TRBJ1-5; no definite D call. This CDR3 is 12 amino acids long. V lost 2 bases to trimming and J lost 6 bases, with 5 bases between them. Germline loops: CDR1 MDHEN, CDR2 SYDVKM. CDR3 DNA sequence: TGTGCCAGCAGTTTAAGGATTCAGCCCCAGCATTTT. Its translation: CASSLRIQPQHF.

Comment on this clone: This CDR3 is also generated by other DNA sequences in the sample. V gene TRBV30 combines with J gene TRBJ2-7, with 9 bases lining up with TRBD1. CDR3 length equals 14 residues. The germline CDR1 and CDR2 sequences are GTSNPN and SVGIG (reference sequence). V lost 1 base, J lost 1 base, and 2 bases stayed unmatched. The CDR3 protein is CAWSAGQGSYEQYF. The CDR3 DNA is TGTGCCTGGAGTGCGGGACAGGGATCCTACGAGCAGTACTTC.

The chain uses TRBV7-9 and TRBJ1-1; weak D call: TRBD1 (5 bases). Germline values: CDR1 SEHNR, CDR2 FQNEAQ (reference sequence). V was cut by 5 bases and J by 4 bases, with 17 bases left in between. This CDR3 has 15 amino acids. The CDR3 nucleotides read TGTGCCAGCAGCCCCCCTAAAGGGGCCATCACTGAAGCTTTCTTT. The encoded protein is CASSPPKGAITEAFF.

V and J are TRBV7-9 and TRBJ1-2; unclear D gene. Trimming stripped 4 bases from V and 9 bases from J, with 21 bases between. This CDR3 has 15 residues. Germline V gives CDR1 SEHNR, CDR2 FQNEAQ (reference sequence). The CDR3 loop reads CASSSLGREASSYTF. CDR3 bases: TGTGCCAGCAGCTCCTTAGGTCGTGAGGCCAGTAGCTACACCTTC.